The 10 T cell receptor beta chains below all came from one sample that was sequenced in a study of patients and donors after allogeneic stem cell transplantation. TCRdb fed the RT-PCR reads into MiXCR, producing one record per CDR3 protein. The profile covers about 200,000 distinct CDR3 sequences, with about 40% appearing a single time and 33% taken by the ten largest. Sequencing was performed on blood, either unsorted or a sorted T cell fraction (not recorded which). The source of these receptors is a human donor who was either an allogeneic HSCT recipient or a stem cell or donor lymphocyte infusion donor (not recorded which). It is not recorded whose cells these are; they may come from a transplant donor.

The V and J genes are TRBV29-1 and TRBJ1-1, with a tentative D call TRBD1 (6 bases). Trimming shortened V by 0 bases and J by 9 bases, and 14 bases separated the two germline ends. CDR3 length: 13 residues. Germline CDR1 reads SQVTM; CDR2 reads ANQGSEA. The CDR3 coding sequence is TGCAGCGTTGAAGATTGGCAGGGGCTCCAAGCTTTCTTT. This sequence encodes CSVEDWQGLQAFF.

Only a few counts were recorded for this clonotype. This rearrangement joins TRBV9 to TRBJ2-2; 7 nucleotides align to TRBD1. This CDR3 has 14 amino acids. The germline V gene encodes CDR1 SGDLS and CDR2 YYNGEE. V lost 0 bases and J lost 6; bases outside the gene matches: 2. The CDR3 DNA follows: TGTGCCAGCAGCGTAGTAGGGGGCGCCGGGGAGCTGTTTTTT. Protein product: CASSVVGGAGELFF.

V gene TRBV7-9 combines with J gene TRBJ2-2, with 7 bases matching TRBD2. Germline CDR1 SEHNR, CDR2 FQNEAQ (reference sequence). The V gene end was trimmed by 3 bases and the J gene end by 7 bases; junction bases not matched to a gene: 8. This CDR3 has 15 amino acids. CDR3 residues: CASSFTGRLGGELFF. CDR3 nucleotides: TGTGCCAGCAGCTTTACCGGGAGGCTGGGCGGGGAGCTGTTTTTT.

This clonotype was observed a handful of times. The chain combines TRBV30 with TRBJ1-4; 8 nucleotides line up with TRBD1. In germline, CDR1 is GTSNPN, CDR2 SVGIG (reference sequence). This CDR3 contains 14 residues. V was clipped by 3 bases and J by 7 bases; unmatched bases: 7. CDR3 region: CAWSAGTGVEKLFF. The CDR3 nucleotides read TGTGCCTGGAGCGCCGGGACAGGAGTTGAAAAACTGTTTTTT. Full variable domain (remainder filled in from reference TRBV30 and TRBJ1-4): SQTIHQWPATLVQPVGSPLSLECTVEGTSNPNLYWYRQAAGRGLQLLFYSVGIGQISSEVPQNLSASRPQDRQFILSSKKLLLSDSGFYLCAWSAGTGVEKLFFGSGTQLSVL.

This clonotype was observed a handful of times. CDR3 coding DNA: TGCAGCGGGAGCAGGGGAAACACTGAAGCTTTCTTT. This sequence encodes CSGSRGNTEAFF. The rearrangement joins TRBV29-1 to TRBJ1-1; D perhaps matches TRBD1 (6 bases). V was shortened by 7 bases and J by 2 bases, with 11 bases between the two germline ends. From germline, CDR1 is SQVTM and CDR2 ANQGSEA. The CDR3 extends over 12 amino acids.

This sequence joins TRBV28 and TRBJ2-7; the match to TRBD2 covers 11 bases. The J segment lost 2 bases and the V segment lost 4 bases, leaving 7 bases of the junction unmatched. CDR1 is MDHEN, CDR2 SYDVKM, per germline. The CDR3 covers 16 residues. The CDR3 here is CASSSTSGRTPYEQYF. CDR3 in DNA: TGTGCCAGCAGTTCTACTAGCGGGAGAACTCCCTACGAGCAGTACTTC.

In this sample, this clonotype turned up a few times. The chain joins TRBV29-1 to TRBJ1-2; D not resolved. The CDR3 runs to 13 residues. V was trimmed by 3 bases and J by 4 bases, leaving 12 bases between them. Germline V gives CDR1 SQVTM, CDR2 ANQGSEA. The CDR3 DNA follows: TGCAGCGTTGATTCAAGTGAAAGCTATGGCTACACCTTC. It encodes CSVDSSESYGYTF. Full variable domain (outside the CDR3, taken from reference TRBV29-1 and TRBJ1-2): SAVISQKPSRDICQRGTSLTIQCQVDSQVTMMFWYRQQPGQSLTLIATANQGSEATYESGFVIDKFPISRPNLTFSTLTVSNMSPEDSSIYLCSVDSSESYGYTFGSGTRLTVV.

This clonotype was counted once. V gene TRBV29-1 combines with J gene TRBJ2-1; D may correspond to TRBD1 or TRBD2 (6 bases each). Germline CDR1 is SQVTM and CDR2 is ANQGSEA. V was shortened by 3 bases and J by 1 base, with 16 bases between the two germline ends. This CDR3 has 16 residues. CDR3 nucleotide sequence: TGCAGCGTTGATAGGGGGGCTCATAGGTCCTACAATGAGCAGTTCTTC. It codes for CSVDRGAHRSYNEQFF.

This clonotype appeared a few times. The gene calls are TRBV7-2 and TRBJ1-5; D might be TRBD1 (6 bases). V was trimmed by 3 bases and J by 0 bases, leaving 15 bases between them. This CDR3 has 17 residues. CDR1 is SGHTA, CDR2 FQGNSA, per germline. Here the CDR3 reads CASSFPSGERSNQPQHF. For the CDR3, the DNA is TGTGCCAGCAGCTTCCCATCAGGGGAGCGTAGCAATCAGCCCCAGCATTTT.

This clonotype showed up just a few times. This chain joins TRBV6-1 and TRBJ1-3; a weak D match, TRBD1 (5 bases). Germline loops: CDR1 MNHNS, CDR2 SASEGT. The V end lost 8 bases, the J end lost 0 bases, and 11 bases lay between the germline ends. The CDR3 has 14 residues. This CDR3 reads CASGTRNSGNTIYF. For the CDR3, the DNA is TGTGCCAGCGGGACCAGAAACTCTGGAAACACCATATATTTT.